This section outlines one T cell receptor beta chain sequence together with its context. Germline V gives CDR1 SEHNR, CDR2 FQNEAQ (reference sequence). This CDR3 is 17 amino acids long. V lost 5 bases to trimming and J lost 1 base, with 20 bases between them. The assay was immunoSEQ multiplex PCR, and TCRdb's table has in-frame clones only and misses some. The table has hundreds of thousands of clones, more than 85% seen once. The data belong to a study of blood T cell repertoires in COVID-19. Study overall: The analysed material was cDNA or gDNA that came from T cells, B-cell-depleted T cells, or PBMCs.

Material: PBMCs or T cells enriched from blood (not recorded which). The chain joins TRBV7-9 to TRBJ1-1; the D is unclear. The clonotype was recovered from a woman in her 30s who had recovered from COVID-19. The CDR3 region is CASSPTMRSASNTEAFF. The CDR3 region has the DNA TGTGCCAGCAGCCCCACTATGCGGTCCGCTTCGAACACTGAAGCTTTCTTT.